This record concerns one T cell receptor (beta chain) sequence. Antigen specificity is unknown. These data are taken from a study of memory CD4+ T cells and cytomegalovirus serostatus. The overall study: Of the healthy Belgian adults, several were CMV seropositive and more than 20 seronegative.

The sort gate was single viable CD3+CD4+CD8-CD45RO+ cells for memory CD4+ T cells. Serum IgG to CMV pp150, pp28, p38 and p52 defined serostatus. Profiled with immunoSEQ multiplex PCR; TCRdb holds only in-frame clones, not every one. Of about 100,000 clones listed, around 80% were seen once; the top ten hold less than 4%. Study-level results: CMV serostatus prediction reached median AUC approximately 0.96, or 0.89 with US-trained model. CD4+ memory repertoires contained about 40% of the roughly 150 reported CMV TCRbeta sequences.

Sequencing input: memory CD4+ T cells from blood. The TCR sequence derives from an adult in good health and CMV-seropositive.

The CDR3 protein is CASSQGAQTFSGNTIYF. CDR3 coding DNA: TGTGCCAGCTCCCAGGGGGCACAAACCTTCTCTGGAAACACCATATATTTT. The chain employs TRBV18 and TRBJ1-3; 8 bases line up with TRBD1. The J segment lost 0 bases and the V segment lost 6 bases, leaving 10 bases of the junction unmatched. This CDR3 region has 17 residues. Germline CDR1 reads KGHSH; CDR2 reads LQKENI.